This T cell receptor (beta chain) is from a study of blood T cells in healthy people across ages. Primed by a sample-barcoded 5' primer and a J-beta primer mix, a second PCR proceeded for about 6 to 12 cycles. The authors tagged each cDNA molecule using a template-switch adaptor with 12 random nucleotides. TCRdb fed the 5' RACE reads into MiXCR, producing one record per CDR3 protein. The table records 600,000 to 1,000,000 distinct CDR3 sequences, more than 20% of them present only once. Healthy Caucasians from Russia aged about 6 to 95 served as donors. These data were also filed under a second study, of T cells of mothers and their children. That paper states: Slightly higher overlap, not significant, was seen in related mother-child pairs than in unrelated pairs.

This receptor was obtained from a boy between 10 and 17 years old in good health. The source material was blood.

As DNA, the CDR3 is TGCGCCAGCAGCCCCTGGGACAGGGCCCACGAGCAGTACTTC. Translated, it gives CASSPWDRAHEQYF. The chain uses TRBV5-1 and TRBJ2-7, with TRBD1 identical over 9 bases. CDR1 is SGHRS and CDR2 is YFSETQ in the germline V gene. V lost 4 bases and J lost 5; bases outside the gene matches: 7. The CDR3 is 14 amino acids.